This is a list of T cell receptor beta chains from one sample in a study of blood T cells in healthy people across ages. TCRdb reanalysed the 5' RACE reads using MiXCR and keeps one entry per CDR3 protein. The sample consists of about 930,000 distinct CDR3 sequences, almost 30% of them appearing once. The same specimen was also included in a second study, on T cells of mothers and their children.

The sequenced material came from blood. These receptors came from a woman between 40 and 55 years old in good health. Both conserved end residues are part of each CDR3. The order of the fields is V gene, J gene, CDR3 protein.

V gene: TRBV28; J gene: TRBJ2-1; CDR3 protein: CASSSAGDYNEQFF
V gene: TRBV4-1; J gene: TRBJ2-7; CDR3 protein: CASSQVTGSSYEQYF
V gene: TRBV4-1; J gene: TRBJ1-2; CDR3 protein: CASSPSQSNYGYTF
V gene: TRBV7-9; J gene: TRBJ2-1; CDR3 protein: CASSLEVAGGPRAFF
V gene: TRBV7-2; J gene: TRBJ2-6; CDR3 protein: CASSLSLGANVLTF
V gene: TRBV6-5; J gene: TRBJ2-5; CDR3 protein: CASSNSGTGVQETQYF
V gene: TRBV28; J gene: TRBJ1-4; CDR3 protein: CASSSGAYNEKLFF
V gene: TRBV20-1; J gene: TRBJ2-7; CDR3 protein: CSAPYPYEQYF
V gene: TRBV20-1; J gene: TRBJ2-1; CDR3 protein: CSARLHAEQFF
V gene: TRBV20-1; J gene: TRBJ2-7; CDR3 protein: CSAGDSRRAQGGGSYEQYF
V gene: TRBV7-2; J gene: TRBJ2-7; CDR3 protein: CASSPDGRDSYEQYF
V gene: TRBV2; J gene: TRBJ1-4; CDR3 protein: CASSTPGQGSGKLFF
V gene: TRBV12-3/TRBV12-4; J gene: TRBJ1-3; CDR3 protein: CASSSRNGSTIYF
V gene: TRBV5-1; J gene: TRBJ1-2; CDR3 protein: CASSEPGGGGYTF
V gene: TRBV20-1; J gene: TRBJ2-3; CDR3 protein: CSARVGPNTQYF
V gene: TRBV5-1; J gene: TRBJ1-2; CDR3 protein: CASSLDGTGVGNRGSRGYTF
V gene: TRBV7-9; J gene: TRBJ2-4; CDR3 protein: CASSLVAGAENIQYF
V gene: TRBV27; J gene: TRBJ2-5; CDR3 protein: CASSLQARETQYF
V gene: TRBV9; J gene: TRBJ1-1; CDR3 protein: CASTQGGGGTEAFF
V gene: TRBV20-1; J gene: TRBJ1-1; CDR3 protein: CSAHSMVRNTEAFF
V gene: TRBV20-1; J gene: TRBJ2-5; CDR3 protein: CSALPGSTQETQYF
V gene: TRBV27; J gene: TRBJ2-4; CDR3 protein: CASSPVFRMVYAVQYF
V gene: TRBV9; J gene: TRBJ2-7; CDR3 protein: CASSVTTVPYEQYF
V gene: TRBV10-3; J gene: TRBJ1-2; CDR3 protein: CTISESRSGYTF
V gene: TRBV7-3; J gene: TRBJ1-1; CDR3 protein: CTSSLGRYTEAFF